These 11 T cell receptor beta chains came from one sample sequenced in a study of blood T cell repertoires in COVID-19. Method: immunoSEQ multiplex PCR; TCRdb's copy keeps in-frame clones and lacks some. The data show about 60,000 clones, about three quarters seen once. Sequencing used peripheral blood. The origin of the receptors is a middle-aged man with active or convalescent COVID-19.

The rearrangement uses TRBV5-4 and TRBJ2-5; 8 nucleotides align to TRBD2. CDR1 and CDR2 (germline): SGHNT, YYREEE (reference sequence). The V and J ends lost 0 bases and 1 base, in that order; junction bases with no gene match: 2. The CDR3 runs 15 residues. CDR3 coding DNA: TGTGCCAGCAGCTTGGCTAGCGGGTCCCAAGAGACCCAGTACTTC. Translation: CASSLASGSQETQYF.

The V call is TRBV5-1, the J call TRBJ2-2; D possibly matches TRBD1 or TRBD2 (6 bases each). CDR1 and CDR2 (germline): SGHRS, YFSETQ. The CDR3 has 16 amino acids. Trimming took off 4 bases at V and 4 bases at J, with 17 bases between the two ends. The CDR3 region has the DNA TGCGCCAGCAGCCTGGAGGGACATCAAACCACCGGGGAGCTGTTTTTT. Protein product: CASSLEGHQTTGELFF.

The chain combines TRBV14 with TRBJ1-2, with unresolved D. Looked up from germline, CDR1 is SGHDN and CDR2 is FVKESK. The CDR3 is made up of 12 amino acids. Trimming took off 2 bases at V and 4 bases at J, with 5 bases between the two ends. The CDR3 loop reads CASSQSLYGYTF. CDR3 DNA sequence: TGTGCCAGCAGCCAATCTCTCTATGGCTACACCTTC.

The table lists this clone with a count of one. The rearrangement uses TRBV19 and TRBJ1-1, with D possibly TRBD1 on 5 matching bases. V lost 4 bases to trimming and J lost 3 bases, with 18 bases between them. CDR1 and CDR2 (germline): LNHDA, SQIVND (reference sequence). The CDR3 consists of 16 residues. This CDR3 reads CASSTSPPTGDTEAFF. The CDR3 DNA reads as TGTGCCAGTAGTACCTCCCCTCCCACGGGGGACACTGAAGCTTTCTTT.

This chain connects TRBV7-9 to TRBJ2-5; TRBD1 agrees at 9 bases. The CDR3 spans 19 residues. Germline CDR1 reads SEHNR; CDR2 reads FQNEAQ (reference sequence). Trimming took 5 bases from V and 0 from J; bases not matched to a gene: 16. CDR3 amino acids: CASSSRRGQGSIYQETQYF. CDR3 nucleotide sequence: TGTGCCAGCAGCAGCCGGAGGGGACAGGGATCTATTTACCAAGAGACCCAGTACTTC. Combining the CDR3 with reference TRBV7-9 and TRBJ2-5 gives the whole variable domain DTGVSQNPRHKITKRGQNVTFRCDPISEHNRLYWYRQTLGQGPEFLTYFQNEAQLEKSRLLSDRFSAERPKGSFSTLEIQRTEQGDSAMYLCASSSRRGQGSIYQETQYFGPGTRLLVL.

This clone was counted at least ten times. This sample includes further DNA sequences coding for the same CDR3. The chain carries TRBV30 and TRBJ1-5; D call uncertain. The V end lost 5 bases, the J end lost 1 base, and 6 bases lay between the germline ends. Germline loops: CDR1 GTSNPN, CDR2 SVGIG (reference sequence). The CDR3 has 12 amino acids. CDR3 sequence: CAWSGSNQPQHF. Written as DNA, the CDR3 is TGTGCCTGGTCGGGAAGCAATCAGCCCCAGCATTTT.

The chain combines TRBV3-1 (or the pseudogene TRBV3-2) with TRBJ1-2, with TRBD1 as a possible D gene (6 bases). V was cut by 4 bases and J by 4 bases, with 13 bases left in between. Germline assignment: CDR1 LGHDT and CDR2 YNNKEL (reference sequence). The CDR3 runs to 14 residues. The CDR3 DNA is TGTGCCAGCAGCCCCGACAGGATCTCCTATGGCTACACCTTC. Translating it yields CASSPDRISYGYTF.

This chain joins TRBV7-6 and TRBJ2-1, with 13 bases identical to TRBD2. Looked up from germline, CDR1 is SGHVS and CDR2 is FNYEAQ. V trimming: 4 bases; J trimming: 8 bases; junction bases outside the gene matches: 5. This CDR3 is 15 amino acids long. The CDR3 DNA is TGTGCCAGCAGCTACCTACTAGCGGGAGGGTATGAGCAGTTCTTC. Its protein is CASSYLLAGGYEQFF.

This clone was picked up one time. The CDR3 DNA reads TGTGCCAGCGCCCTGCAGCGGGGGGGCGGTACCGGGGAGCTGTTTTTT. As protein: CASALQRGGGTGELFF. The rearrangement uses TRBV2 and TRBJ2-2, with 10 nucleotides matching TRBD2. The V segment lost 8 bases and the J segment 5 bases; nucleotides outside the gene matches: 11. This CDR3 contains 16 residues. Per the germline V gene, CDR1 is SNHLY and CDR2 is FYNNEI.

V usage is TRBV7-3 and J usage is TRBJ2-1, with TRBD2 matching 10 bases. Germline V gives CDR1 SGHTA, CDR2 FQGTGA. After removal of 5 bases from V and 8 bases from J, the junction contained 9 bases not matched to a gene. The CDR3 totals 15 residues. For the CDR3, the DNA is TGTGCCAGCAGCCCGCGTGGTCTAGCGGGAGATGAGCAGTTCTTC. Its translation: CASSPRGLAGDEQFF. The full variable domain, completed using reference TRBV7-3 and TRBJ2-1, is GAGVSQTPSNKVTEKGKYVELRCDPISGHTALYWYRQSLGQGPEFLIYFQGTGAADDSGLPNDRFFAVRPEGSVSTLKIQRTERGDSAVYLCASSPRGLAGDEQFFGPGTRLTVL.

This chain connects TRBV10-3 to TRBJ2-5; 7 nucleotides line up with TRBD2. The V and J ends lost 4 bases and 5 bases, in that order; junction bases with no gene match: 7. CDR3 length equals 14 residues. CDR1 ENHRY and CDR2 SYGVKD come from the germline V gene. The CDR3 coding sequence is TGTGCCATCAGTGGCGGACTAGGAGGGGAGACCCAGTACTTC. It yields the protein CAISGGLGGETQYF.